One and the same sample provided the 30 T cell receptor beta chains below, sequenced in a study of OX40 agonist ivuxolimab in advanced cancers. Using immunoSEQ multiplex PCR, the repertoire was profiled, and TCRdb retains in-frame clones only, with some absent. Among approximately 60,000 clones listed, about 92% were seen once. The sample was CD4+ or CD8+ T cells sorted from blood, taken in a trial of the OX40 agonist ivuxolimab. The receptors were gathered from an adult with an advanced solid tumor such as melanoma, head and neck, liver or kidney cancer.

The chain carries TRBV5-1 and TRBJ1-2; D not certain. V was cut by 0 bases and J by 6 bases, with 9 bases left in between. Germline V gives CDR1 SGHRS, CDR2 YFSETQ. This CDR3 region has 13 residues. CDR3 region: CASSLGQADGYTF. In DNA form, the CDR3 reads TGCGCCAGCAGCTTGGGGCAGGCAGATGGCTACACCTTC.

This chain connects TRBV5-1 to TRBJ2-5; the match to TRBD1 covers 9 bases. CDR1 and CDR2 (germline): SGHRS, YFSETQ. The CDR3 is 16 residues long. The V and J ends lost 0 bases and 3 bases, in that order; junction bases with no gene match: 6. The CDR3 reads CASSLALRTGEETQYF. Here the CDR3 DNA reads TGCGCCAGCAGCTTGGCCCTAAGGACAGGGGAAGAGACCCAGTACTTC.

The chain couples TRBV7-3 to TRBJ2-5; D not certain. The germline V gene has CDR1 SGHTA and CDR2 FQGTGA. CDR3 length: 14 residues. The V and J ends lost 5 bases and 2 bases respectively, with 12 bases between them. CDR3 sequence reads: CASSPSIGQETQYF. As DNA, the CDR3 is TGTGCCAGCAGCCCTTCGATTGGACAAGAGACCCAGTACTTC.

This rearrangement joins TRBV23-1 to TRBJ1-1; a possible D gene is TRBD1 (6 bases). TRBV23-1 is given ORF status, its function remaining uncertain. The germline V and J ends were trimmed by 7 bases and 5 bases, with 20 bases remaining between them. This CDR3 region has 15 residues. The CDR3, as DNA: TGCGCCAGCATGGGTTTCCGCGGAGGGGGAACTGAAGCTTTCTTT. Its translation: CASMGFRGGGTEAFF.

The genes are TRBV6-1 and TRBJ2-3; D may be TRBD1 or TRBD2 (5 bases each). The CDR3 sequence is 12 residues long. With 3 bases removed from V and 5 bases from J, the gap between germline ends came to 6 bases. CDR1 is MNHNS, CDR2 SASEGT, per germline. The DNA of the CDR3 is TGTGCCAGCAGTGAGAGGGGAGATACGCAGTATTTT. Amino acid sequence: CASSERGDTQYF.

This clone was counted once. This chain connects TRBV5-1 to TRBJ1-2; D is unclear. This CDR3 is built from 12 residues. V lost 0 bases and J lost 4, with 4 bases in between. Germline V CDR1 and CDR2: SGHRS, YFSETQ. Here the CDR3 DNA reads TGCGCCAGCAGCTTGGGGACCTATGGCTACACCTTC. Amino acid sequence: CASSLGTYGYTF.

The chain links TRBV5-4 to TRBJ2-1, with D perhaps matching TRBD2 (5 bases). Trimming cost V 4 bases and J 6 bases, with 17 bases left between them. The CDR3 totals 15 residues. Germline V gene data show CDR1 as SGHNT and CDR2 as YYREEE (reference sequence). The CDR3 sequence: CASSPGVWQTNEQFF. For the CDR3, the DNA is TGTGCCAGCAGCCCCGGGGTGTGGCAGACCAATGAGCAGTTCTTC.

This clone came up once. The rearrangement joins TRBV5-1 to TRBJ2-2; perhaps TRBD1 as D (6 bases). CDR3 length: 16 residues. Looked up from germline, CDR1 is SGHRS and CDR2 is YFSETQ. Trimming left V 0 bases short and J 7 bases short, with 16 bases between. CDR3 coding DNA: TGCGCCAGCAGCTTGGACCGCTCAGGGGTAGGCGGGGAGCTGTTTTTT. As protein: CASSLDRSGVGGELFF. The complete variable domain, with remaining parts taken from reference TRBV5-1 and TRBJ2-2, reads KAGVTQTPRYLIKTRGQQVTLSCSPISGHRSVSWYQQTPGQGLQFLFEYFSETQRNKGNFPGRFSGRQFSNSRSEMNVSTLELGDSALYLCASSLDRSGVGGELFFGEGSRLTVL.

The chain recombines TRBV25-1 with TRBJ2-2; TRBD1 is a possible D gene (6 bases). V lost 4 bases to trimming and J lost 13 bases, with 13 bases between them. The CDR3 is 12 amino acids. Per germline, CDR1 MGHDK and CDR2 SYGVNS. CDR3 protein: CASSGYKTGLFF. The CDR3 DNA reads TGTGCCAGCAGTGGGTACAAGACAGGGCTGTTTTTT.

V gene TRBV5-1 combines with J gene TRBJ2-7, with D uncertain. Trimming left V 2 bases short and J 3 bases short, with 3 bases between. The CDR3 is made up of 11 amino acids. Per germline, CDR1 SGHRS and CDR2 YFSETQ. CDR3 sequence reads: CASSFDYEQYF. In DNA, the CDR3 is TGCGCCAGCAGCTTCGACTACGAGCAGTACTTC. Filled out from reference TRBV5-1 and TRBJ2-7, the complete variable domain reads KAGVTQTPRYLIKTRGQQVTLSCSPISGHRSVSWYQQTPGQGLQFLFEYFSETQRNKGNFPGRFSGRQFSNSRSEMNVSTLELGDSALYLCASSFDYEQYFGPGTRLTVT.

V usage is TRBV13 and J usage is TRBJ2-7; TRBD2 might be the D (6 bases). V lost 0 bases and J 7 bases, leaving 22 bases between the germline ends. Germline CDR1 is PRHDT and CDR2 is FYEKMQ (reference sequence). The CDR3 runs 17 residues. For the CDR3, the DNA is TGTGCCAGCAGCTTAGGTAGCCGGGGGTCCTTCTTGGCGGAGCAGTACTTC. It translates to CASSLGSRGSFLAEQYF.

The V and J genes are TRBV6-1 and TRBJ1-1; D is undetermined. The CDR3 covers 13 residues. Germline V CDR1 and CDR2: MNHNS, SASEGT. V was shortened by 6 bases and J by 4 bases, with 12 bases between the two germline ends. The CDR3 reads CASRYKRGTEAFF. DNA for the CDR3: TGTGCCAGCAGATACAAGCGTGGCACTGAAGCTTTCTTT.

V is TRBV6-5 and J is TRBJ1-1; D is perhaps TRBD1 (6 bases). Germline V CDR1 and CDR2: MNHEY, SVGAGI. The CDR3 loop spans 13 amino acids. The CDR3 region is CASGTSENTEAFF. DNA for the CDR3: TGTGCGAGTGGGACATCGGAGAACACTGAAGCTTTCTTT.

The CDR3 loop is CASSRGPGNTIYF. CDR3 bases: TGTGCCAGCAGCAGGGGGCCTGGAAACACCATATATTTT. The rearrangement joins TRBV27 to TRBJ1-3; 8 bases are shared with TRBD1. This CDR3 is 13 amino acids long. V trimming: 6 bases; J trimming: 2 bases; junction bases outside the gene matches: 0. CDR1 is MNHEY and CDR2 is SMNVEV in the germline V gene (reference sequence).

This chain links TRBV6-1 with TRBJ1-1; 7 bases map to TRBD1. Per the germline V gene, CDR1 is MNHNS and CDR2 is SASEGT. V shed 6 bases, J shed 1 base, and the junction held 8 bases outside the gene matches. This CDR3 region has 15 residues. The CDR3 coding sequence is TGTGCCAGCAGCCAGCCCTCAGGGGGGAACACTGAAGCTTTCTTT. Its translation: CASSQPSGGNTEAFF.

V gene TRBV5-4 combines with J gene TRBJ1-2; no definite D call. Germline CDR1 SGHNT, CDR2 YYREEE (reference sequence). The CDR3 loop spans 13 amino acids. Deletions cut 0 bases from V and 4 bases from J, with 7 bases between. CDR3 nucleotide sequence: TGTGCCAGCAGCTTGGGGTCAGCCTATGGCTACACCTTC. Encoded protein: CASSLGSAYGYTF.

A few counts support this clone. The chain has TRBV5-4 and TRBJ2-7, with 7 nucleotides matching TRBD1. Per germline, CDR1 SGHNT and CDR2 YYREEE (reference sequence). V shed 0 bases and J 3 bases; nucleotides not matched to a gene: 6. The CDR3 sequence is 15 residues long. This chain's CDR3 is CASSLGGWDSYEQYF. In DNA form, the CDR3 reads TGTGCCAGCAGCTTGGGTGGCTGGGACAGCTACGAGCAGTACTTC.

The gene calls are TRBV27 and TRBJ1-5; D is possibly TRBD1 (5 bases). V was trimmed by 4 bases and J by 0 bases, leaving 16 bases between them. Per the germline V gene, CDR1 is MNHEY and CDR2 is SMNVEV (reference sequence). The CDR3 is 17 amino acids. The CDR3 nucleotides read TGTGCCAGCAGTTCCGCAGTAGGGGTCTATAGCAATCAGCCCCAGCATTTT. Its protein product is CASSSAVGVYSNQPQHF.

The J gene is TRBJ2-5, the V gene TRBV6-6; D unclear. This CDR3 contains 13 residues. Germline V gene sequence: CDR1 MNHNY, CDR2 SVGAGI (reference sequence). Trimming left V 6 bases short and J 1 base short, with 9 bases between. DNA of the CDR3: TGTGCCAGCAGGAAAGTTGTCCAAGAGACCCAGTACTTC. This gives the protein CASRKVVQETQYF.

This clone was counted a single time. V gene TRBV19 combines with J gene TRBJ2-1; 12 positions agree with TRBD2. This CDR3 is built from 17 residues. The V segment lost 3 bases and the J segment 7 bases; nucleotides outside the gene matches: 10. Germline values: CDR1 LNHDA, CDR2 SQIVND (reference sequence). The CDR3 spells CASSISRLAGDSNEQFF. In nucleotides, the CDR3 is TGTGCCAGTAGTATCTCTAGACTAGCGGGAGATTCGAATGAGCAGTTCTTC.

As regards this clone: At the DNA level, this CDR3 is encoded by other sequences in the same sample as well. The CDR3 sequence is CASSEGLMNTEAFF. The DNA of the CDR3 is TGTGCCAGCAGTGAGGGACTGATGAACACTGAAGCTTTCTTT. The chain couples TRBV6-1 to TRBJ1-1; D is possibly TRBD1 (5 bases). Germline V lookup: CDR1 MNHNS, CDR2 SASEGT. V dropped 3 bases and J dropped 0 bases, with 8 bases sitting between them. The length of the CDR3 is 14 residues.

In nucleotides, the CDR3 is TGTGCCAGCTCACCAGAAAGCGGGCTCAACGAGCAGTACTTC. It yields the protein CASSPESGLNEQYF. The V call is TRBV18, the J call TRBJ2-7; possible D gene TRBD2, 6 bases. Trimming took off 2 bases at V and 5 bases at J, with 13 bases between the two ends. Germline V CDR1 and CDR2: KGHSH, LQKENI. The CDR3 extends over 14 amino acids.

In regard to this clone: A read error may produce the germline difference seen at one junction end. The gene calls are TRBV30 and TRBJ1-2, with D unresolved. In germline, CDR1 is GTSNPN, CDR2 SVGIG (reference sequence). This CDR3 has 12 amino acids. CDR3 protein: CAWKLNNHGYTF. As DNA, the CDR3 is TGTGCCTGGAAGTTGAATAACCATGGCTACACCTTC.

This clone turned up a few times. V gene TRBV15 combines with J gene TRBJ2-2; D perhaps matches TRBD2 (5 bases). This CDR3 spans 14 amino acids. The V gene lost 6 bases and the J gene lost 5 bases, with 13 bases spanning the gap. Germline V CDR1 and CDR2: LNHNV, YYDKDF (reference sequence). CDR3 nucleotides: TGTGCCACCAGAGTACCGGGAAGGACCGGGGAGCTGTTTTTT. It yields the protein CATRVPGRTGELFF.

The chain joins TRBV5-8 to TRBJ2-7, with D hard to call. V was shortened by 0 bases and J by 5 bases, with 9 bases between the two germline ends. CDR3 size: 13 residues. Germline CDR1 is SGHTS and CDR2 is YDEGEE. As DNA, the CDR3 is TGTGCCAGCAGCTTGGGTCCAACTGACGAGCAGTACTTC. As protein: CASSLGPTDEQYF. The full variable domain, with the rest looked up from reference TRBV5-8 and TRBJ2-7, is EAGVTQSPTHLIKTRGQQATLRCSPISGHTSVYWYQQALGLGLQFLLWYDEGEERNRGNFPPRFSGRQFPNYSSELNVNALELEDSALYLCASSLGPTDEQYFGPGTRLTVT.

The rearrangement links TRBV30 to TRBJ1-5, with D possibly being TRBD1 (6 bases). Germline CDR1 GTSNPN, CDR2 SVGIG (reference sequence). The CDR3 is 13 residues long. V was trimmed by 1 base and J by 7 bases, leaving 11 bases between them. The chain's CDR3 is CAWSGGGIQPQHF. Written as DNA, the CDR3 is TGTGCCTGGAGTGGGGGGGGCATCCAGCCCCAGCATTTT.

This clone was picked up one time. J is TRBJ1-2 and V is TRBV2; no reliable D call. The ends were cut back, 5 bases at V and 0 bases at J, with 13 bases in the middle. CDR1 is SNHLY and CDR2 is FYNNEI in the germline V gene. The CDR3 runs to 15 residues. For the CDR3, the DNA is TGTGCCAGCAGTCCTACGACAATAGCTAACTATGGCTACACCTTC. Protein sequence: CASSPTTIANYGYTF.

The rearrangement joins TRBV18 to TRBJ2-3; D is unclear. Germline lookup yields CDR1 KGHSH and CDR2 LQKENI. V lost 4 bases and J 0 bases, leaving 17 bases between the germline ends. The CDR3 covers 17 residues. CDR3 residues: CASSLVVTTTSTDTQYF. For the CDR3, the DNA is TGTGCCAGCTCACTCGTCGTTACCACCACTAGCACAGATACGCAGTATTTT.

CDR3 sequence reads: CASGLVNEQFF. CDR3 DNA sequence: TGTGCTAGTGGTTTGGTTAATGAGCAGTTCTTC. The rearrangement links TRBV12-5 to TRBJ2-1; the D is unclear. Germline V gene sequence: CDR1 LGHNT, CDR2 FRNRAP. The V end lost 0 bases, the J end lost 7 bases, and 1 base lay between the germline ends. The CDR3 runs to 11 residues.

In this sample, this clone turned up once. J is TRBJ1-5 and V is TRBV7-8; no definite D call. CDR1 is SGHVS, CDR2 FQNEAQ, per germline. There are 15 residues in the CDR3. Trimming took off 2 bases at V and 5 bases at J, with 13 bases between the two ends. The CDR3 DNA reads as TGTGCCAGCAGCTTAAGTTTGGGTCCCGATCAGCCCCAGCATTTT. This translates into CASSLSLGPDQPQHF.